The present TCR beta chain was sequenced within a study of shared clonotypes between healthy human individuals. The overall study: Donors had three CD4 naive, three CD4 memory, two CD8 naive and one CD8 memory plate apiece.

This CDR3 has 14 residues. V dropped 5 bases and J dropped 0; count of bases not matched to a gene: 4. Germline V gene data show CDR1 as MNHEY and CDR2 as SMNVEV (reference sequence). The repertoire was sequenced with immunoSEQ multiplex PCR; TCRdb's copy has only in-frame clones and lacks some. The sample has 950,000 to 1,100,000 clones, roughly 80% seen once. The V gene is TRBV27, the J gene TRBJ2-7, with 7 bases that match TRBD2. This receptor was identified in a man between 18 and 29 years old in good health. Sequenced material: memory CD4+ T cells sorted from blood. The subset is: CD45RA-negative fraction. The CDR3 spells CASSRGRNSYEQYF. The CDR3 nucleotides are TGTGCCAGCAGTCGCGGGAGAAACTCCTACGAGCAGTACTTC.